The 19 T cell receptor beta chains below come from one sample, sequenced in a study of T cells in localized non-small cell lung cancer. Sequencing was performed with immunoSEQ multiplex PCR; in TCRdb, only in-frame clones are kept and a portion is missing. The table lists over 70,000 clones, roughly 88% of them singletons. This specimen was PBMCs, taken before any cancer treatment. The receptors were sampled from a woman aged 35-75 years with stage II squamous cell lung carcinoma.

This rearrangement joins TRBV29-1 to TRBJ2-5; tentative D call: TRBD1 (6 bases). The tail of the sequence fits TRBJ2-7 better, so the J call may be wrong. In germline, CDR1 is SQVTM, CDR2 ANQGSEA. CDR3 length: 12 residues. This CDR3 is CSTRGNSYEQYF. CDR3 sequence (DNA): TGCAGCACGAGGGGGAACTCCTACGAGCAGTACTTC.

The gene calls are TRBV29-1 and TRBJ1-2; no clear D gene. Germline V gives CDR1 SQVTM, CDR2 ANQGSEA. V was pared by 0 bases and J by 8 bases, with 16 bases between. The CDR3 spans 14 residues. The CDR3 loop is CSVEDPRAAGGYTF. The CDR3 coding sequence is TGCAGCGTTGAAGACCCCCGAGCGGCGGGCGGCTACACCTTC.

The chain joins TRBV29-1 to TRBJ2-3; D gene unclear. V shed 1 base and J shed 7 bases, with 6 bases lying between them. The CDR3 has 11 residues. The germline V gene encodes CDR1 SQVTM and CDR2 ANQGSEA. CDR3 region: CSVEGWNTQYF. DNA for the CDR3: TGCAGCGTTGAAGGGTGGAATACGCAGTATTTT.

The CDR3, as DNA: TGTGCCAGCAGCCCCGGGACAGTAGGTGAAAAACTGTTTTTT. Its protein product is CASSPGTVGEKLFF. J is TRBJ1-4 and V is TRBV5-4, with 7 bases fitting TRBD1. Trimming at V came to 4 bases and at J to 7 bases, leaving 7 bases not matched to a gene. The CDR3 consists of 14 residues. Germline CDR1 is SGHNT and CDR2 is YYREEE (reference sequence).

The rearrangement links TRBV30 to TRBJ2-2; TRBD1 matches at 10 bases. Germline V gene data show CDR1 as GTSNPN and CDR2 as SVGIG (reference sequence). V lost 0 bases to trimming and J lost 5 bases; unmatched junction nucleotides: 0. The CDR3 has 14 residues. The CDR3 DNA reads TGTGCCTGGAGTGTGGGACAGGGGACCGGGGAGCTGTTTTTT. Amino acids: CAWSVGQGTGELFF.

The CDR3 region has the DNA TGTGCCAGCAGCCAGGCGGGAGACTACGACTACAATGAGCAGTTCTTC. This codes for CASSQAGDYDYNEQFF. The chain couples TRBV14 to TRBJ2-1; 7 nucleotides align to TRBD2. The germline V gene has CDR1 SGHDN and CDR2 FVKESK. The CDR3 totals 16 residues. The V gene end was trimmed by 3 bases and the J gene end by 3 bases; junction bases not matched to a gene: 8.

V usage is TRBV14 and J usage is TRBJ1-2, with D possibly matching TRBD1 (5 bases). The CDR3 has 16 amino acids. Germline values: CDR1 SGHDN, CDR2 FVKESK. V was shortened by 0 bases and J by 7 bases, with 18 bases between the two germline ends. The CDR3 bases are TGTGCCAGCAGCCAAGAAATCGGGTTGACAGTCCCTGGCTACACCTTC. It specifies CASSQEIGLTVPGYTF.

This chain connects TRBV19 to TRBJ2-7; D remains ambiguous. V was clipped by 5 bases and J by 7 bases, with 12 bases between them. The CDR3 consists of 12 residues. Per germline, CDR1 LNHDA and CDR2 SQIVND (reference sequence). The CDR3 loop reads CASSLGAEEQYF. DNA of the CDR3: TGTGCCAGTAGTCTAGGCGCCGAGGAGCAGTACTTC.

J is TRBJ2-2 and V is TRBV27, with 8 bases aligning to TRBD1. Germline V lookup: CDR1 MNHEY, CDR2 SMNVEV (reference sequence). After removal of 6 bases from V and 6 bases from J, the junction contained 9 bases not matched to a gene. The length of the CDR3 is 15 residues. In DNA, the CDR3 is TGTGCCAGCAGGCCGGGACAGGTTAGGCCCGGGGAGCTGTTTTTT. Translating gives CASRPGQVRPGELFF.

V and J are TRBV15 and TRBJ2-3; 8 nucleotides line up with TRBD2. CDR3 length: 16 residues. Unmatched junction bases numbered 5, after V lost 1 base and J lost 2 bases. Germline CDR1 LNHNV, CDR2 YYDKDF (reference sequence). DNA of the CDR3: TGTGCCACCAGCAGAGGCGACGGGGGGGCCACAGATACGCAGTATTTT. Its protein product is CATSRGDGGATDTQYF.

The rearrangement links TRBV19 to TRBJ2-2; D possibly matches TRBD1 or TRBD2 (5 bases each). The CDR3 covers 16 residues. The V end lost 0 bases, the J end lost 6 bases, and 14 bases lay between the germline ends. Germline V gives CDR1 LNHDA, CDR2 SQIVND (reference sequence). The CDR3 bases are TGTGCCAGTAGTATAGAGGGGAGAAGGGGCTCCGGGGAGCTGTTTTTT. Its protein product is CASSIEGRRGSGELFF.

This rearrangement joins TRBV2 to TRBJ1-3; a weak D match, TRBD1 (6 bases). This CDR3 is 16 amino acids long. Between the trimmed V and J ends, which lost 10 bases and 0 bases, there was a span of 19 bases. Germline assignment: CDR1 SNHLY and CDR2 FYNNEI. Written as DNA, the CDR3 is TGTGCCACCTCAAGAAAACAGGGTGTCTCTGGAAACACCATATATTTT. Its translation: CATSRKQGVSGNTIYF. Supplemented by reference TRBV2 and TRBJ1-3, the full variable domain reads EPEVTQTPSHQVTQMGQEVILRCVPISNHLYFYWYRQILGQKVEFLVSFYNNEISEKSEIFDDQFSVERPDGSNFTLKIRSTKLEDSAMYFCATSRKQGVSGNTIYFGEGSWLTVV.

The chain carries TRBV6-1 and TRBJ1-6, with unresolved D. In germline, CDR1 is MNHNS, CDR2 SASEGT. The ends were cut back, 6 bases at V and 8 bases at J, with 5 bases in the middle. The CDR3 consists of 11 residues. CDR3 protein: CASRQDSPLHF. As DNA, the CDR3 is TGTGCCAGCAGACAAGATTCACCCCTCCACTTT.

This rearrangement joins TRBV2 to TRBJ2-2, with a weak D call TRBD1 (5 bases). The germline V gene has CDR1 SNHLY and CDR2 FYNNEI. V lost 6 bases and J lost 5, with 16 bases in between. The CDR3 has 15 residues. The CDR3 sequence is CASRSQGVRTGELFF. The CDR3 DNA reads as TGTGCCAGCAGGTCCCAGGGCGTAAGGACCGGGGAGCTGTTTTTT.

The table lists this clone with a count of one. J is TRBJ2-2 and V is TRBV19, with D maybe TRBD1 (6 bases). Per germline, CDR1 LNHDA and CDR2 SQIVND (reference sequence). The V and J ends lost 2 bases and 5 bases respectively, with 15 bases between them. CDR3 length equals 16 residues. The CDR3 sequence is CASSIPSLRGTGELFF. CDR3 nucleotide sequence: TGTGCCAGTAGTATACCTTCCCTCAGGGGTACCGGGGAGCTGTTTTTT.

The CDR3 protein is CASTRQVGSYEQYF. The CDR3 DNA follows: TGCGCCAGCACCCGACAGGTGGGGTCCTACGAGCAGTACTTC. The chain uses TRBV4-1 and TRBJ2-7; D perhaps matches TRBD1 (6 bases). CDR1 is MGHRA, CDR2 YSYEKL, per germline. The CDR3 length is 14 residues. The ends were cut back, 7 bases at V and 1 base at J, with 14 bases in the middle.

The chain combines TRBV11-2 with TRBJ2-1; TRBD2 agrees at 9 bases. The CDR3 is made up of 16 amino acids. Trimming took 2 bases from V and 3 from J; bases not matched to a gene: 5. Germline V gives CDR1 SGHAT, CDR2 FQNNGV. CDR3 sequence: CASSLNSGGYYNEQFF. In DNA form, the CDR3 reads TGTGCCAGCAGCTTAAATAGCGGGGGATACTACAATGAGCAGTTCTTC.

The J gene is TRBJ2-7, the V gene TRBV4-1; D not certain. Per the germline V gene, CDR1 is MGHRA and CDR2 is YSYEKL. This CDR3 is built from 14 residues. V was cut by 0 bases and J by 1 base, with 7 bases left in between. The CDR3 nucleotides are TGCGCCAGCAGCCAAGATTTAGGTTCCTACGAGCAGTACTTC. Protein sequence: CASSQDLGSYEQYF.

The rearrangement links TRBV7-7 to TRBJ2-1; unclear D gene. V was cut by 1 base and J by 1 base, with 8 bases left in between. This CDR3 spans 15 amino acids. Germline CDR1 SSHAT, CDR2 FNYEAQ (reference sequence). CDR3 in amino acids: CASSLGLSSYNEQFF. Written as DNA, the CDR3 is TGTGCCAGCAGCTTAGGCCTATCTTCCTACAATGAGCAGTTCTTC. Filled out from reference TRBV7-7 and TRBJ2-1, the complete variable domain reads GAGVSQSPRYKVTKRGQDVTLRCDPISSHATLYWYQQALGQGPEFLTYFNYEAQPDKSGLPSDRFSAERPEGSISTLTIQRTEQRDSAMYRCASSLGLSSYNEQFFGPGTRLTVL.